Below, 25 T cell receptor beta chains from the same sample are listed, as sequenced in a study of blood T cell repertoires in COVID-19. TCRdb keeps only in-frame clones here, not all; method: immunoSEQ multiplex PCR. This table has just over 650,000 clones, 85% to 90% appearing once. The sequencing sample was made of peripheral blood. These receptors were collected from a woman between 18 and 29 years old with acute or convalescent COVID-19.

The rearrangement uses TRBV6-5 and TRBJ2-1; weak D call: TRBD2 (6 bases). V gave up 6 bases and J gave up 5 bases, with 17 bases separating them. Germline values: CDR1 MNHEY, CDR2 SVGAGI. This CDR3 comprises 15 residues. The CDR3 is CASRRMGGLNNEQFF. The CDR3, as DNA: TGTGCCAGCAGGAGGATGGGGGGTCTAAACAATGAGCAGTTCTTC.

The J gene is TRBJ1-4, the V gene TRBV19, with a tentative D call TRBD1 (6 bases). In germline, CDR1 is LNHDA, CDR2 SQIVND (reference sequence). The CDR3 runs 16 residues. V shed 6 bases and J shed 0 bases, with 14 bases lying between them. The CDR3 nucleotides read TGTGCCAGTAGGACAGGACCCCTTTCAACTAATGAAAAACTGTTTTTT. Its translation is CASRTGPLSTNEKLFF.

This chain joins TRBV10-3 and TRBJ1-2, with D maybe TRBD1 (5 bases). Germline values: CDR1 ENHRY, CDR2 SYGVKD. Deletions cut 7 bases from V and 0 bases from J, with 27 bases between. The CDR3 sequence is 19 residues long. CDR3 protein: CAITGSPPGREGPNYGYTF. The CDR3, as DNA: TGTGCCATCACTGGTTCCCCCCCGGGACGGGAGGGTCCTAACTATGGCTACACCTTC.

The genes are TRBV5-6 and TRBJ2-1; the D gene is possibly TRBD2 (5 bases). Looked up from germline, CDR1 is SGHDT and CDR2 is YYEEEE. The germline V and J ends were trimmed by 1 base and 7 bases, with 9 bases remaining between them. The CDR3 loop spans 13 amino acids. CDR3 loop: CASSLRRGNEQFF. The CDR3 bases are TGTGCCAGCAGCTTGAGACGCGGGAATGAGCAGTTCTTC.

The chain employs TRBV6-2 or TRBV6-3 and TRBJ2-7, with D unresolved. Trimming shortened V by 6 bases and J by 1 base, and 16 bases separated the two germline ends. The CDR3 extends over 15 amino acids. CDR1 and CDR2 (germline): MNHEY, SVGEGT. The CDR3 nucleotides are TGTGCCAGCAGCCCTCTTTTCTCAGAATCCTACGAGCAGTACTTC. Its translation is CASSPLFSESYEQYF.

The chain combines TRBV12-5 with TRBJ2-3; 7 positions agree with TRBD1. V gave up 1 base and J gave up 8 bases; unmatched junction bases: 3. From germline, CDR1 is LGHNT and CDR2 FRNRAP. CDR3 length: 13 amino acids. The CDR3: CASGLETGRTQYF. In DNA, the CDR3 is TGTGCTAGTGGTTTGGAGACAGGGCGTACGCAGTATTTT.

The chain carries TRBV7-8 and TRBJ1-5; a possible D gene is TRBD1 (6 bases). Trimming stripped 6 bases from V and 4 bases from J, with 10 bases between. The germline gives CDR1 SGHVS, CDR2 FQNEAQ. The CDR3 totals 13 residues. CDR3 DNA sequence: TGTGCCAGCAGAGGAGGACAGAATCAGCCCCAGCATTTT. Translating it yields CASRGGQNQPQHF.

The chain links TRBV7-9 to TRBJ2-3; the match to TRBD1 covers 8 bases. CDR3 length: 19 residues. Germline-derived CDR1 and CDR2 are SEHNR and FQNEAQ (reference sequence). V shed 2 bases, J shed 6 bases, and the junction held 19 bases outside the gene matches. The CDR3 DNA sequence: TGTGCCAGCAGCTTAAAACGACGGACGACAGGGGTCAAGGAGGATACGCAGTATTTT. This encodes CASSLKRRTTGVKEDTQYF.

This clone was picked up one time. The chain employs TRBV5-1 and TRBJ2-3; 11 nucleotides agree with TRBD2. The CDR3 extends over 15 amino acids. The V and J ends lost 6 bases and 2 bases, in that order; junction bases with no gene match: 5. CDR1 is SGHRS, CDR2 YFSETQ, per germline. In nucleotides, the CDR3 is TGCGCCAGCACCCTAGCGGGGGGAGACACAGATACGCAGTATTTT. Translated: CASTLAGGDTDTQYF.

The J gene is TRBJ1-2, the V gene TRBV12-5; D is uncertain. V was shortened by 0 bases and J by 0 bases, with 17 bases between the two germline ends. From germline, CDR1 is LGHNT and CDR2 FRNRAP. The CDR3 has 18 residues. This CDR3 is CASGLVLPGKGANYGYTF. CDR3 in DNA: TGTGCTAGTGGTTTGGTACTTCCCGGGAAGGGAGCTAACTATGGCTACACCTTC.

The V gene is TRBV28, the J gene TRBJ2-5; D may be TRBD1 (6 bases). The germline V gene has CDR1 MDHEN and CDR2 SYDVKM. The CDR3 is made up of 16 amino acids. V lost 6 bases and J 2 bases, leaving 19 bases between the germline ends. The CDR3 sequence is CASRPARGSRQETQYF. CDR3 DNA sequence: TGTGCCAGCAGACCTGCCAGGGGAAGTAGACAAGAGACCCAGTACTTC.

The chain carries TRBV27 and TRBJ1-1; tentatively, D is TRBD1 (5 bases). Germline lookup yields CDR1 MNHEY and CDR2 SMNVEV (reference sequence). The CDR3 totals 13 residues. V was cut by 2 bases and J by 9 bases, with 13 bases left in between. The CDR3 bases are TGTGCCAGCAGTTTAGGGGGGTCTTATCAAGCTTTCTTT. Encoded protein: CASSLGGSYQAFF.

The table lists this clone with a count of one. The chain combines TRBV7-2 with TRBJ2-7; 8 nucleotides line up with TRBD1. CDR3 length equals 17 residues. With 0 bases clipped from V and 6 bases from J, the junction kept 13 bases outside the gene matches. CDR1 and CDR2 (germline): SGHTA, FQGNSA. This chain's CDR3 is CASSLAEGQALSREQYF. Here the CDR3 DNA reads TGTGCCAGCAGCTTAGCGGAGGGACAGGCCCTATCGCGCGAGCAGTACTTC.

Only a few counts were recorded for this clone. Here the CDR3 reads CSVEGGPVYGYTF. CDR3 DNA: TGCAGCGTTGAGGGTGGGCCGGTATATGGCTACACCTTC. The rearrangement joins TRBV29-1 to TRBJ1-2; D unresolved. CDR3 size: 13 residues. The V gene lost 3 bases and the J gene lost 5 bases, with 13 bases spanning the gap. CDR1 and CDR2 (germline): SQVTM, ANQGSEA.

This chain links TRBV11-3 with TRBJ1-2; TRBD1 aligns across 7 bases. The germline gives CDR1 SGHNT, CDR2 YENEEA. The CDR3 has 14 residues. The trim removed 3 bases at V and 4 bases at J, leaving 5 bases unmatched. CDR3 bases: TGTGCCAGCAGCTTTGGGGACAGCAGCTATGGCTACACCTTC. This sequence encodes CASSFGDSSYGYTF. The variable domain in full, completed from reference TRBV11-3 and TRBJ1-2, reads EAGVVQSPRYKIIEKKQPVAFWCNPISGHNTLYWYLQNLGQGPELLIRYENEEAVDDSQLPKDRFSAERLKGVDSTLKIQPAELGDSAVYLCASSFGDSSYGYTFGSGTRLTVV.

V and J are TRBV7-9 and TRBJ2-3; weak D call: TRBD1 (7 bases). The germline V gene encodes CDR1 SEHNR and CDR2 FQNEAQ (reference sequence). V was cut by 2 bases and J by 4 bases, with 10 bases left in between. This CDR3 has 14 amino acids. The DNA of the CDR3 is TGTGCCAGCAGCTTAACAGGGGAGGCAGATACGCAGTATTTT. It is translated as CASSLTGEADTQYF.

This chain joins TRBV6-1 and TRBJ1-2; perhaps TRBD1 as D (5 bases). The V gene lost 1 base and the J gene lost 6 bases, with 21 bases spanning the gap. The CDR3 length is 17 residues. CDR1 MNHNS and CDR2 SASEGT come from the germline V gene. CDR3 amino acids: CASSEDGTGPSVDGYTF. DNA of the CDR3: TGTGCCAGCAGTGAAGATGGAACAGGTCCCTCGGTAGATGGCTACACCTTC.

CDR3 residues: CASSPSGQGPNTEAFF. The CDR3 nucleotides are TGCGCCAGCAGCCCGTCCGGGCAGGGCCCGAACACTGAAGCTTTCTTT. The V gene is TRBV5-1, the J gene TRBJ1-1; TRBD1 might be the D (5 bases). Germline values: CDR1 SGHRS, CDR2 YFSETQ. The CDR3 sequence is 16 residues long. V lost 4 bases and J 1 base, leaving 17 bases between the germline ends.

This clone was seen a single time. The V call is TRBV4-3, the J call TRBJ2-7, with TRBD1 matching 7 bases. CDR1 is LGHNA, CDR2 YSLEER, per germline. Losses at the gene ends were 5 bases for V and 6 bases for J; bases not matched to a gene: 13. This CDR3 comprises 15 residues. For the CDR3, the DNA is TGCGCCAGCAGCACCCAGACAGGGTCTCTCGGCGAGCAGTACTTC. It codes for CASSTQTGSLGEQYF.

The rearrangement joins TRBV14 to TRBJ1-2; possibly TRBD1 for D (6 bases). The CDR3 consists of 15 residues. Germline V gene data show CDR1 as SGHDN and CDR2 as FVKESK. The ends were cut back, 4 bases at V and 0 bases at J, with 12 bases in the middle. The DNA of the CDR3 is TGTGCCAGCAGCCTACTAGGGGGTTCTAACTATGGCTACACCTTC. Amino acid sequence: CASSLLGGSNYGYTF.

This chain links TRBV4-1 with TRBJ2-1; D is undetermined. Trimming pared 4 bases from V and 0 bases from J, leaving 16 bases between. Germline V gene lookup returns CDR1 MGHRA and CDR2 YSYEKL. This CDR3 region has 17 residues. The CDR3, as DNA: TGCGCCAGCAGCCCCGGAGTTATTATGAGCTCCTACAATGAGCAGTTCTTC. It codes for CASSPGVIMSSYNEQFF.

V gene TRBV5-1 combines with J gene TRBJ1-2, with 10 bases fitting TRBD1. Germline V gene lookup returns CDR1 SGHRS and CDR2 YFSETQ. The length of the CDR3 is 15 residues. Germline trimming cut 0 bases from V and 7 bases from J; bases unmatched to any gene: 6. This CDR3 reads CASSLVRGTGVGYTF. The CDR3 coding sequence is TGCGCCAGCAGCTTGGTGCGTGGGACAGGGGTTGGCTACACCTTC.

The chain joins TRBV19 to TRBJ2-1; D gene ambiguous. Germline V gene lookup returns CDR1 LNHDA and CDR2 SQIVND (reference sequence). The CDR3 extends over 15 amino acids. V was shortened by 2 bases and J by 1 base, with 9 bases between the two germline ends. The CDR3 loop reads CASSISGRSYNEQFF. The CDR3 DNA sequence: TGTGCCAGTAGTATATCTGGCAGGTCCTACAATGAGCAGTTCTTC.

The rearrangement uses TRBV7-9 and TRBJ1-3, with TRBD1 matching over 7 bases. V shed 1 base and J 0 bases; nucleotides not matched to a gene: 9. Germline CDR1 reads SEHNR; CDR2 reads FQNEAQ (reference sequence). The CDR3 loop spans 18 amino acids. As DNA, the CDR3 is TGTGCCAGCAGCTTAGGGACAGGATTTATTCTCTCTGGAAACACCATATATTTT. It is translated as CASSLGTGFILSGNTIYF.

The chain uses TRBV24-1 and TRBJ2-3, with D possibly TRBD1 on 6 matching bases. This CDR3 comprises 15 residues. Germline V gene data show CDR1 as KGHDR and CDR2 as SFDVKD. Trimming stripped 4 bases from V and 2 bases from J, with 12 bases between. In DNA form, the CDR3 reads TGTGCCACCAGTGACAACAGGGATAACACAGATACGCAGTATTTT. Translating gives CATSDNRDNTDTQYF.